The rows below give T cell receptor beta chains drawn from one sample of a study of cytomegalovirus exposure and HLA in healthy donors. TCRdb's copy holds only in-frame clones and misses some; the assay was immunoSEQ multiplex PCR. The sample carries 100,000 to 150,000 clones, 75% to 85% recorded once. Sequencing input: PBMCs. The receptors come from a man between 40 and 49 years old in good health and CMV-seronegative. The conserved cysteine and the conserved F or W are not part of the CDR3 here. The D gene is left open where the match is weak.

d_call: TRBD1; j_call: TRBJ1-2; v_call: TRBV5-1; cdr3_length: 13; cdr3_aa: ASSLKQGAPLLLT
d_call: -; j_call: TRBJ2-7; v_call: TRBV5-6; cdr3_length: 11; cdr3_aa: ASEQGSSYEQY
d_call: -; j_call: TRBJ2-1; v_call: TRBV7-9; cdr3_length: 12; cdr3_aa: ASSLGAHGNEQF
d_call: -; j_call: TRBJ1-1; v_call: TRBV6-6; cdr3_length: 11; cdr3_aa: ASSYQDNVVAF
d_call: -; j_call: TRBJ1-1; v_call: TRBV6-6; cdr3_length: 11; cdr3_aa: ASQRGGDTEAF
d_call: TRBD1; j_call: TRBJ1-2; v_call: TRBV6-1; cdr3_length: 13; cdr3_aa: ASSETGQGAFGYT
d_call: -; j_call: TRBJ2-1; v_call: TRBV19; cdr3_length: 10; cdr3_aa: ASSIGLTEQF
d_call: -; j_call: TRBJ1-5; v_call: TRBV7-2; cdr3_length: 13; cdr3_aa: ASSLRAGLKGPQH
d_call: -; j_call: TRBJ1-5; v_call: TRBV6-6; cdr3_length: 13; cdr3_aa: ASSLDRTGGWAQH
d_call: -; j_call: TRBJ1-6; v_call: TRBV2; cdr3_length: 14; cdr3_aa: ASSGIGGSYNSPLH
d_call: -; j_call: TRBJ2-6; v_call: TRBV5-1; cdr3_length: 12; cdr3_aa: ASSPRLGANGLT
d_call: -; j_call: TRBJ1-2; v_call: TRBV19; cdr3_length: 10; cdr3_aa: ASSMVQYGYT
d_call: TRBD1; j_call: TRBJ2-1; v_call: TRBV10-2; cdr3_length: 12; cdr3_aa: ASRKNRGNNEQF
d_call: TRBD1; j_call: TRBJ2-7; v_call: TRBV11-3; cdr3_length: 13; cdr3_aa: ASSLGGTGPYEQY
d_call: TRBD1; j_call: TRBJ2-5; v_call: TRBV6-5; cdr3_length: 13; cdr3_aa: ASSYLRTGQETQY
d_call: TRBD1; j_call: TRBJ1-5; v_call: TRBV10-3; cdr3_length: 11; cdr3_aa: AIRDRGDQPQH
d_call: -; j_call: TRBJ2-7; v_call: TRBV23-1; cdr3_length: 15; cdr3_aa: ASSQNIGTKSSYEQY
d_call: TRBD1; j_call: TRBJ2-5; v_call: TRBV18; cdr3_length: 13; cdr3_aa: ASSRVRQGQETQY
d_call: -; j_call: TRBJ1-1; v_call: TRBV29-1; cdr3_length: 9; cdr3_aa: SVEDMGAAF
d_call: -; j_call: TRBJ2-3; v_call: TRBV6-5; cdr3_length: 12; cdr3_aa: ASSPTGGPDTQY
d_call: -; j_call: TRBJ1-1; v_call: TRBV4-2; cdr3_length: 11; cdr3_aa: ASSQGDKALAF
d_call: -; j_call: TRBJ1-5; v_call: TRBV5-5; cdr3_length: 12; cdr3_aa: ASSSDIGAQPQH
d_call: -; j_call: TRBJ2-5; v_call: TRBV5-1; cdr3_length: 12; cdr3_aa: ASSNKTSRETQY
d_call: -; j_call: TRBJ2-1; v_call: TRBV7-9; cdr3_length: 10; cdr3_aa: ASRTRGGEQF
d_call: -; j_call: TRBJ2-7; v_call: TRBV20-1; cdr3_length: 8; cdr3_aa: SAGVREQY
d_call: TRBD1; j_call: TRBJ1-1; v_call: TRBV27; cdr3_length: 13; cdr3_aa: ASSLGTGGNTEAF
d_call: -; j_call: TRBJ2-3; v_call: TRBV5-1; cdr3_length: 10; cdr3_aa: ASSLAGDTQY
d_call: -; j_call: TRBJ1-1; v_call: TRBV7-2; cdr3_length: 10; cdr3_aa: ASSFRSTEAF
d_call: -; j_call: TRBJ2-3; v_call: TRBV5-4; cdr3_length: 11; cdr3_aa: ASSSLKPDTQY
d_call: -; j_call: TRBJ2-3; v_call: TRBV11-2; cdr3_length: 17; cdr3_aa: ASSLEEENKPPFSDTQY
d_call: TRBD2; j_call: TRBJ2-1; v_call: TRBV9; cdr3_length: 13; cdr3_aa: ASSPPGGGVVEQF
d_call: -; j_call: TRBJ2-1; v_call: TRBV29-1; cdr3_length: 10; cdr3_aa: SVEGASNEQF
d_call: -; j_call: TRBJ1-2; v_call: TRBV19; cdr3_length: 12; cdr3_aa: ASAGGIEDYGYT
d_call: -; j_call: TRBJ1-4; v_call: TRBV10-3; cdr3_length: 11; cdr3_aa: AALLQTNEKLF
d_call: TRBD1; j_call: TRBJ1-5; v_call: TRBV9; cdr3_length: 14; cdr3_aa: ASSTNPRDSHQPQH
d_call: -; j_call: TRBJ2-2; v_call: TRBV6-1; cdr3_length: 18; cdr3_aa: ASSEAPPPRGALGTGELF